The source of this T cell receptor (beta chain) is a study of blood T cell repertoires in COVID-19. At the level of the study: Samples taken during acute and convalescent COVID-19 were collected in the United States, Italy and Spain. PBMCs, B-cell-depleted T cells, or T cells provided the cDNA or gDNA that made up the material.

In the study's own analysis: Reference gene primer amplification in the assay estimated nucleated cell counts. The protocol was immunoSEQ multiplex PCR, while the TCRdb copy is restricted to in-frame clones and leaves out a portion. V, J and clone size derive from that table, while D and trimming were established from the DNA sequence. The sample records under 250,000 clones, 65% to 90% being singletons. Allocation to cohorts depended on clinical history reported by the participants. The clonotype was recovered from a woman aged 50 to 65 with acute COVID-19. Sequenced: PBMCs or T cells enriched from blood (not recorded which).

The DNA for the CDR3 is TGCGCCAGCAGTCACGAGGGAGACCTACAGTACTTC. Translated: CASSHEGDLQYF. The gene calls are TRBV23-1 and TRBJ2-7; perhaps TRBD2 as D (5 bases). TRBV23-1 is an ORF, with its function uncertain. Deletions cut 3 bases from V and 10 bases from J, with 13 bases between. The CDR3 totals 12 residues.